This TCR beta chain was found in a study of blood T cell repertoires in COVID-19. V shed 7 bases, J shed 4 bases, and the junction held 8 bases outside the gene matches. Germline lookup yields CDR1 SGHVS and CDR2 FNYEAQ. This CDR3 is built from 14 residues. The protocol was immunoSEQ multiplex PCR, while the TCRdb copy is restricted to in-frame clones and leaves out a portion. The table shows some 48,000 clones, with roughly 90% occurring only once. Sequencing used peripheral blood. The TCR was taken from a human donor in a cohort sampled during active COVID-19. The chain is built from TRBV7-6 and TRBJ2-7; 9 bases fit TRBD1. This chain's CDR3 is CASTPGTGSYEQYF. The CDR3 DNA reads as TGTGCCAGCACTCCCGGGACAGGGTCGTACGAGCAGTACTTC.